Listed below are T cell receptor beta chains from one sample, sequenced in a study of cytomegalovirus exposure and HLA in healthy donors. Produced via immunoSEQ multiplex PCR; TCRdb's table is partial and in-frame only. The table lists 150,000 or so clones, around 83% of them singletons, with more than 2% in the top ten. Specimen: PBMCs. The receptors were sampled from a man between 18 and 29 years old in good health and CMV-seropositive. Each CDR3 is given with its conserved first and last residue. D genes are given only for firm matches. Clone size is stated in some rows and not others, as once, few, many or a class when expanded.

j_call: TRBJ2-3; cdr3_length: 16; d_call: TRBD2; v_call: TRBV29-1; clone_size: few; cdr3_aa: CSVEDLAGKSTDTQYF; cdr3_nt: TGCAGCGTTGAAGATCTAGCGGGGAAGAGCACAGATACGCAGTATTTT
j_call: TRBJ1-6; cdr3_length: 15; d_call: NA; v_call: TRBV9; clone_size: NA; cdr3_aa: CASSARTDYNSPLHF; cdr3_nt: TGTGCCAGCAGCGCACGGACAGACTATAATTCACCCCTCCACTTT
j_call: TRBJ1-5; cdr3_length: 16; d_call: TRBD1; v_call: TRBV11-3; clone_size: NA; cdr3_aa: CASSLFGTGGDQPQHF; cdr3_nt: TGTGCCAGCAGCTTATTTGGGACAGGGGGCGATCAGCCCCAGCATTTT
j_call: TRBJ2-5; cdr3_length: 15; d_call: TRBD1; v_call: TRBV30; clone_size: NA; cdr3_aa: CAWRDPSGGAETQYF; cdr3_nt: TGTGCCTGGAGAGATCCCTCAGGGGGAGCAGAGACCCAGTACTTC
j_call: TRBJ2-3; cdr3_length: 14; d_call: TRBD1; v_call: TRBV29-1; clone_size: once; cdr3_aa: CSVGTGGSTDTQYF; cdr3_nt: TGCAGCGTGGGGACAGGGGGGAGCACAGATACGCAGTATTTT
j_call: TRBJ2-4; cdr3_length: 13; d_call: NA; v_call: TRBV6-5; clone_size: once; cdr3_aa: CASIPSGENSQYF; cdr3_nt: TGTGCCAGCATCCCCTCCGGGGAAAACAGTCAGTACTTC
j_call: TRBJ2-5; cdr3_length: 15; d_call: TRBD1; v_call: TRBV5-1; clone_size: NA; cdr3_aa: CASSLDGTGLETQYF; cdr3_nt: TGCGCCAGCAGCTTGGACGGGACAGGGCTAGAGACCCAGTACTTC
j_call: TRBJ1-3; cdr3_length: 15; d_call: NA; v_call: TRBV11-2; clone_size: NA; cdr3_aa: CASSPVGSSGNTIYF; cdr3_nt: TGTGCCAGCAGCCCCGTCGGTTCCTCTGGAAACACCATATATTTT
j_call: TRBJ1-2; cdr3_length: 15; d_call: TRBD1; v_call: TRBV7-2; clone_size: NA; cdr3_aa: CASSQLRGTVAGYTF; cdr3_nt: TGTGCCAGCAGCCAGCTAAGGGGGACAGTCGCTGGCTACACCTTC
j_call: TRBJ2-1; cdr3_length: 16; d_call: TRBD1; v_call: TRBV14; clone_size: NA; cdr3_aa: CASSRTGTGTYNEQFF; cdr3_nt: TGTGCCAGCAGCCGGACCGGGACAGGGACCTACAATGAGCAGTTCTTC
j_call: TRBJ2-1; cdr3_length: 12; d_call: NA; v_call: TRBV11-3; clone_size: few; cdr3_aa: CASSSDYPEQFF; cdr3_nt: TGTGCCAGCAGTTCGGACTATCCCGAGCAGTTCTTC
j_call: TRBJ1-1; cdr3_length: 14; d_call: NA; v_call: TRBV6-9; clone_size: NA; cdr3_aa: CASSSWPGNTEAFF; cdr3_nt: TGTGCCAGCAGTTCATGGCCGGGGAACACTGAAGCTTTCTTT
j_call: TRBJ1-2; cdr3_length: 18; d_call: TRBD1; v_call: TRBV27; clone_size: NA; cdr3_aa: CASSLKAGGAWFDYGYTF; cdr3_nt: TGTGCCAGCAGTTTAAAGGCAGGGGGCGCATGGTTTGACTATGGCTACACCTTC
j_call: TRBJ1-1; cdr3_length: 13; d_call: NA; v_call: TRBV2; clone_size: NA; cdr3_aa: CASSVVQVTEAFF; cdr3_nt: TGTGCCAGCAGTGTAGTACAGGTAACTGAAGCTTTCTTT
j_call: TRBJ2-2; cdr3_length: 16; d_call: TRBD1; v_call: TRBV5-1; clone_size: NA; cdr3_aa: CASSPGTARNTGELFF; cdr3_nt: TGCGCCAGCAGCCCGGGGACAGCGAGGAACACCGGGGAGCTGTTTTTT
j_call: TRBJ1-1; cdr3_length: 15; d_call: TRBD1; v_call: TRBV11-2; clone_size: once; cdr3_aa: CASRSARGYNTEAFF; cdr3_nt: TGTGCCAGCAGATCGGCCAGGGGGTATAACACTGAAGCTTTCTTT
j_call: TRBJ2-7; cdr3_length: 15; d_call: TRBD2; v_call: TRBV7-8; clone_size: NA; cdr3_aa: CASSSTSGGIYEQYF; cdr3_nt: TGTGCCAGCAGCTCTACTAGCGGGGGGATCTACGAGCAGTACTTC
j_call: TRBJ1-5; cdr3_length: 17; d_call: NA; v_call: TRBV4-3; clone_size: NA; cdr3_aa: CASSQADRLRSNQPQHF; cdr3_nt: TGCGCCAGCAGCCAAGCGGACAGACTAAGGAGCAATCAGCCCCAGCATTTT
j_call: TRBJ1-2; cdr3_length: 15; d_call: NA; v_call: TRBV5-4; clone_size: NA; cdr3_aa: CASSLGPQGTEGYTF; cdr3_nt: TGTGCCAGCAGCTTGGGCCCGCAGGGAACGGAGGGCTACACCTTC
j_call: TRBJ2-3; cdr3_length: 14; d_call: TRBD1; v_call: TRBV9; clone_size: NA; cdr3_aa: CASSAGQGGDTQYF; cdr3_nt: TGTGCCAGCAGCGCGGGACAGGGAGGGGATACGCAGTATTTT
j_call: TRBJ2-1; cdr3_length: 13; d_call: NA; v_call: TRBV7-9; clone_size: once; cdr3_aa: CASSSTVNNEQFF; cdr3_nt: TGTGCCAGCAGCTCGACAGTGAACAATGAGCAGTTCTTC
j_call: TRBJ1-1; cdr3_length: 13; d_call: NA; v_call: TRBV9; clone_size: NA; cdr3_aa: CASSVALQGKAFF; cdr3_nt: TGTGCCAGCAGCGTAGCTCTTCAGGGGAAAGCTTTCTTT
j_call: TRBJ2-2; cdr3_length: 14; d_call: TRBD1; v_call: TRBV5-1; clone_size: NA; cdr3_aa: CASSTGAGTGELFF; cdr3_nt: TGCGCCAGCAGCACAGGGGCAGGTACCGGGGAGCTGTTTTTT
j_call: TRBJ2-7; cdr3_length: 13; d_call: TRBD1; v_call: TRBV6-1; clone_size: NA; cdr3_aa: CASAPAQGYEQYF; cdr3_nt: TGTGCCAGTGCCCCAGCACAGGGGTACGAGCAGTACTTC
j_call: TRBJ1-1; cdr3_length: 15; d_call: NA; v_call: TRBV25-1; clone_size: NA; cdr3_aa: CASSARTALNTEAFF; cdr3_nt: TGTGCCAGCAGTGCTCGGACAGCCCTGAACACTGAAGCTTTCTTT
j_call: TRBJ2-3; cdr3_length: 20; d_call: NA; v_call: TRBV5-4; clone_size: NA; cdr3_aa: CASSRVRSARGISSTDTQYF; cdr3_nt: TGTGCCAGCAGCAGGGTGAGGTCGGCTAGGGGGATTAGTAGCACAGATACGCAGTATTTT
j_call: TRBJ1-4; cdr3_length: 16; d_call: NA; v_call: TRBV7-9; clone_size: NA; cdr3_aa: CASSLGGSRVLEKLFF; cdr3_nt: TGTGCCAGCAGCTTAGGGGGCTCCCGGGTCTTAGAAAAACTGTTTTTT
j_call: TRBJ2-4; cdr3_length: 16; d_call: NA; v_call: TRBV4-1; clone_size: few; cdr3_aa: CASSQVWGGPKNIQYF; cdr3_nt: TGCGCCAGCAGCCAAGTTTGGGGGGGGCCAAAAAACATTCAGTACTTC
j_call: TRBJ1-6; cdr3_length: 15; d_call: NA; v_call: TRBV25-1; clone_size: few; cdr3_aa: CASSEGSSYNSPLHF; cdr3_nt: TGTGCCAGCAGTGAAGGGAGCTCCTATAATTCACCCCTCCACTTT
j_call: TRBJ2-1; cdr3_length: 15; d_call: TRBD2; v_call: TRBV4-2; clone_size: once; cdr3_aa: CASSQDRGGRNEQFF; cdr3_nt: TGTGCCAGCAGCCAAGACCGCGGGGGTAGGAATGAGCAGTTCTTC
j_call: TRBJ2-3; cdr3_length: 10; d_call: NA; v_call: TRBV5-8; clone_size: NA; cdr3_aa: CASLVDTQYF; cdr3_nt: TGTGCCAGTCTAGTAGATACGCAGTATTTT
j_call: TRBJ2-7; cdr3_length: 15; d_call: TRBD2; v_call: TRBV4-3; clone_size: NA; cdr3_aa: CASSLTAGGPREQYF; cdr3_nt: TGCGCCAGCAGCCTAACAGCGGGGGGGCCGAGGGAGCAGTACTTC
j_call: TRBJ2-1; cdr3_length: 16; d_call: TRBD2; v_call: TRBV6-1; clone_size: NA; cdr3_aa: CASSVRASGGAGEQFF; cdr3_nt: TGTGCCAGCAGTGTACGGGCTAGCGGGGGGGCCGGAGAGCAGTTCTTC
j_call: TRBJ2-7; cdr3_length: 13; d_call: NA; v_call: TRBV18; clone_size: NA; cdr3_aa: CASSPGLSYEQYF; cdr3_nt: TGTGCCAGCTCACCTGGCCTCTCCTACGAGCAGTACTTC
j_call: TRBJ1-2; cdr3_length: 15; d_call: TRBD1; v_call: TRBV4-2; clone_size: NA; cdr3_aa: CASSQEADRGYGYTF; cdr3_nt: TGTGCCAGCAGCCAGGAGGCCGACAGGGGGTATGGCTACACCTTC
j_call: TRBJ2-3; cdr3_length: 15; d_call: NA; v_call: TRBV13; clone_size: NA; cdr3_aa: CASSLSGGNTDTQYF; cdr3_nt: TGTGCCAGCAGCTTAAGTGGAGGGAACACAGATACGCAGTATTTT
j_call: TRBJ2-2; cdr3_length: 14; d_call: NA; v_call: TRBV9; clone_size: NA; cdr3_aa: CASSPGFQTGELFF; cdr3_nt: TGTGCCAGCAGCCCCGGGTTTCAAACCGGGGAGCTGTTTTTT
j_call: TRBJ1-6; cdr3_length: 14; d_call: NA; v_call: TRBV11-2; clone_size: NA; cdr3_aa: CASSFAGVDSPLHF; cdr3_nt: TGTGCCAGCAGCTTCGCGGGGGTAGATTCACCCCTCCACTTT
j_call: TRBJ2-4; cdr3_length: 14; d_call: NA; v_call: TRBV30; clone_size: few; cdr3_aa: CAWKTPGSKNSQYF; cdr3_nt: TGTGCCTGGAAAACCCCCGGATCCAAAAACAGTCAGTACTTC
j_call: TRBJ2-2; cdr3_length: 18; d_call: TRBD2; v_call: TRBV4-2; clone_size: NA; cdr3_aa: CASSQEATSGDPTGELFF; cdr3_nt: TGTGCCAGCAGCCAAGAAGCTACTAGCGGGGACCCCACCGGGGAGCTGTTTTTT
j_call: TRBJ2-7; cdr3_length: 16; d_call: TRBD1; v_call: TRBV6-1; clone_size: NA; cdr3_aa: CASSEAATGQGYEQYF; cdr3_nt: TGTGCCAGCAGTGAAGCGGCTACCGGACAGGGCTACGAGCAGTACTTC
j_call: TRBJ1-5; cdr3_length: 15; d_call: TRBD1; v_call: TRBV6-6; clone_size: NA; cdr3_aa: CASSPGTGGQQPQHF; cdr3_nt: TGTGCCAGCAGCCCCGGGACAGGGGGCCAGCAGCCCCAGCATTTT
j_call: TRBJ1-2; cdr3_length: 14; d_call: NA; v_call: TRBV5-1; clone_size: NA; cdr3_aa: CASSLLGANYGYTF; cdr3_nt: TGCGCCAGCAGCTTACTGGGAGCTAACTATGGCTACACCTTC
j_call: TRBJ2-1; cdr3_length: 13; d_call: TRBD1; v_call: TRBV10-3; clone_size: NA; cdr3_aa: CAIRGTGVNEQFF; cdr3_nt: TGTGCCATCAGGGGGACAGGTGTCAATGAGCAGTTCTTC
j_call: TRBJ2-7; cdr3_length: 14; d_call: TRBD2; v_call: TRBV6-5; clone_size: NA; cdr3_aa: CASSYSAGGYEQYF; cdr3_nt: TGTGCCAGCAGTTACTCAGCGGGGGGCTACGAGCAGTACTTC
j_call: TRBJ2-7; cdr3_length: 13; d_call: NA; v_call: TRBV29-1; clone_size: NA; cdr3_aa: CSACLQRSYEQYF; cdr3_nt: TGCAGCGCCTGCCTTCAGCGGAGCTACGAGCAGTACTTC
j_call: TRBJ1-1; cdr3_length: 15; d_call: NA; v_call: TRBV5-1; clone_size: NA; cdr3_aa: CASSLGGSRNTEAFF; cdr3_nt: TGCGCCAGCAGCTTGGGGGGCTCAAGGAACACTGAAGCTTTCTTT
j_call: TRBJ2-7; cdr3_length: 14; d_call: NA; v_call: TRBV5-4; clone_size: NA; cdr3_aa: CASSSASNPYEQYF; cdr3_nt: TGTGCCAGCAGCTCTGCTAGTAACCCCTACGAGCAGTACTTC
j_call: TRBJ1-1; cdr3_length: 15; d_call: TRBD1; v_call: TRBV4-3; clone_size: NA; cdr3_aa: CASSPRRGRDTEAFF; cdr3_nt: TGCGCCAGCAGCCCGCGAAGGGGGCGCGACACTGAAGCTTTCTTT
j_call: TRBJ1-5; cdr3_length: 15; d_call: TRBD1; v_call: TRBV6-5; clone_size: NA; cdr3_aa: CASRSGTGNLQPQHF; cdr3_nt: TGTGCCAGCAGGTCCGGGACAGGGAATCTTCAGCCCCAGCATTTT
j_call: TRBJ2-3; cdr3_length: 13; d_call: NA; v_call: TRBV2; clone_size: NA; cdr3_aa: CATGEGGTDTQYF; cdr3_nt: TGTGCCACAGGGGAGGGAGGCACAGATACGCAGTATTTT
j_call: TRBJ2-2; cdr3_length: 14; d_call: NA; v_call: TRBV9; clone_size: NA; cdr3_aa: CASSVIANTGELFF; cdr3_nt: TGTGCCAGCAGCGTAATAGCGAACACCGGGGAGCTGTTTTTT
j_call: TRBJ2-7; cdr3_length: 14; d_call: TRBD2; v_call: TRBV7-8; clone_size: NA; cdr3_aa: CASSKRGGVDEQYF; cdr3_nt: TGTGCCAGCAGCAAGCGGGGGGGGGTAGACGAGCAGTACTTC